What follows describes a single T cell receptor (beta chain). The data stem from a study of OX40 agonist ivuxolimab in advanced cancers. Produced via immunoSEQ multiplex PCR; TCRdb's table is partial and in-frame only. This repertoire shows approximately 94,000 clones, 80% to 95% found once; its top ten account for under 0.65%. Trimming removed 0 bases at V and 1 base at J, with 9 bases between. Germline CDR1 and CDR2: SGHAT and FQNNGV. The CDR3 contains 15 residues. Sequencing was performed on CD4+ or CD8+ T cells sorted from blood, taken in a trial of the OX40 agonist ivuxolimab. This clonotype was sampled from an adult with an advanced solid tumor such as melanoma, head and neck, liver or kidney cancer. The chain recombines TRBV11-2 with TRBJ1-1; D uncertain. The CDR3 bases are TGTGCCAGCAGCTTAGACAGGAAGGGGAACACTGAAGCTTTCTTT. Its translation: CASSLDRKGNTEAFF.